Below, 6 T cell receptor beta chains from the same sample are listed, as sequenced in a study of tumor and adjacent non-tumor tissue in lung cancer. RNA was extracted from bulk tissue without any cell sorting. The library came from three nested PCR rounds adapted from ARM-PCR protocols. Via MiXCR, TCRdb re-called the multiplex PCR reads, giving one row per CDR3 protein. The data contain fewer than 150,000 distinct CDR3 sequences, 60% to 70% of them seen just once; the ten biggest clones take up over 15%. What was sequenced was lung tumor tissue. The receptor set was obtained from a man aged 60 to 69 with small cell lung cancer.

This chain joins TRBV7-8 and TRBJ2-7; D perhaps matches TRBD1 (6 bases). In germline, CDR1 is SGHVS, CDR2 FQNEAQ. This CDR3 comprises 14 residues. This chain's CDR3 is CVSPRLLTRGEQYV. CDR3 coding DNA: TGTGTCAGCCCCCGATTGTTAACTAGGGGGGAGCAGTACGTC.

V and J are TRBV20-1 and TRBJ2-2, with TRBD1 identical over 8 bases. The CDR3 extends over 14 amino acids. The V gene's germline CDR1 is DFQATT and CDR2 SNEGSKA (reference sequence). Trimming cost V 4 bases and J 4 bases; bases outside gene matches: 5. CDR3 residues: CSATRTGPTGELFF. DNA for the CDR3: TGCAGTGCTACAAGGACAGGGCCCACCGGGGAGCTGTTTTTT.

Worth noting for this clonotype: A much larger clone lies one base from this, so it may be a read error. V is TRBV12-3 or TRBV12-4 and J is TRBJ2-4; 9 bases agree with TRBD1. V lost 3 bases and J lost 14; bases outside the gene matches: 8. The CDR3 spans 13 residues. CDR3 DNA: TGTGCCAGCAGTTTTGATACAGGGGGCCAGGAGTACTTC. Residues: CASSFDTGGQEYF.

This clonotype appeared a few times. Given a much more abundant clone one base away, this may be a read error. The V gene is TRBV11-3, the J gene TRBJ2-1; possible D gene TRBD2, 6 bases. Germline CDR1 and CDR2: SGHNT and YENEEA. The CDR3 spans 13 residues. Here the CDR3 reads CVSSLTSLNEQFF. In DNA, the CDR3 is TGTGTCAGCAGCCTCACTAGCTTGAATGAGCAGTTCTTC.

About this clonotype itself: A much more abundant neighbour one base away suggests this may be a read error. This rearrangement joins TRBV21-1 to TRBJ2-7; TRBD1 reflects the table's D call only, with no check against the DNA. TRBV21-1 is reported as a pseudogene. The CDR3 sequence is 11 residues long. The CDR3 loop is CASSKVETGRV. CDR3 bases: TGTGCCAGCAGCAAAGTAGAGACAGGGAGGGTC.

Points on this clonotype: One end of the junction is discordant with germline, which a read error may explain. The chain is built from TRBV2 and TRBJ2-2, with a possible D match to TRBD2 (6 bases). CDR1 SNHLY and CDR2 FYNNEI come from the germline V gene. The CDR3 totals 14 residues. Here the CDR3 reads CASSARDATGGLFF. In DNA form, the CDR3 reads TGTGCCAGCAGTGCCCGGGACGCCACCGGGGGGCTGTTTTTT. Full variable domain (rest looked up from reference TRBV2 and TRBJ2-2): EPEVTQTPSHQVTQMGQEVILRCVPISNHLYFYWYRQILGQKVEFLVSFYNNEISEKSEIFDDQFSVERPDGSNFTLKIRSTKLEDSAMYFCASSARDATGGLFFGEGSRLTVL.